This T cell receptor beta chain stems from a study of T cell clonotyping in hematopoietic cell transplantation. Study outcomes and limitations: Few recipient clonotypes overlapped donors; over 95% were de novo at given depth. Broader posttransplant TCR repertoire diversity was predicted by graft donor and pretransplant recipient Inverse Simpson Index values. After transplant, recipient diversity fell while pathologically expanded clonotypes grew through day 180.

Note on this clone: Its target is not known.

Samples: about 28 days before transplant, then days 30, 100 and 180 after. Sequenced by immunoSEQ multiplex PCR; TCRdb stores in-frame clones only, minus some. The sample carries around 3,800 clones, approximately 95% recorded once. The trim removed 3 bases at V and 5 bases at J, leaving 9 bases unmatched. The germline CDR1 and CDR2 sequences are SNHLY and FYNNEI. There are 15 residues in the CDR3. This clonotype was obtained from a male patient between 45 and 59 years old who had an allogeneic stem cell transplant from a related donor, so the T cells may come from the graft donor. Some clones in this sample may be carry-over from other donors' samples. Sequencing was performed on PBMCs, taken 30 days after allogeneic stem cell transplant. V usage is TRBV2 and J usage is TRBJ2-7, with 8 bases lining up with TRBD1. CDR3 DNA: TGTGCCAGCAGTGAGGACAGGGCCCCCAAGGACGAGCAGTACTTC. Residues: CASSEDRAPKDEQYF.